Listed below are T cell receptor beta chains from one sample, sequenced in a study of regulatory T cells in long-lasting Graves disease. Using its own MiXCR run on the multiplex PCR reads, TCRdb lists one record per CDR3 protein. The sample has a few hundred thousand distinct CDR3 sequences; 20% to 25% are singletons. Sequencing used peripheral blood mononuclear cells (PBMCs), obtained when the disease was refractory, from a patient treated with antithyroid drugs. Receptor source: a woman aged 40 to 50 with Graves disease. The CDR3 runs from the conserved cysteine through the conserved F or W. A D gene is named only where the DNA matches it firmly. Part of the rows lack a size; the others show once, few, many or a class for expanded clones.

D	V	size	length	J	DNA	CDR3
.	TRBV10-3	many	17	TRBJ1-2	TGTGCCATCAGTGAGTCGGTCTTGAGGAACAGGGATCATGGCTACACCTTC	CAISESVLRNRDHGYTF
TRBD1	TRBV20-1	.	14	TRBJ2-7	TGCAGTGCTAGTCTCCGGGACAGGGGTTACGAGCAGTACTTC	CSASLRDRGYEQYF
.	TRBV11-2	many	13	TRBJ1-6	TGTGCCAGCAGCAGAGGACGGTATTCACCCCTCCACTTT	CASSRGRYSPLHF
.	TRBV2	few	18	TRBJ1-6	TGTGCCAACAGTGAAGGCAGCCGCTTGTTCTCCTATAATTCACCCCTCCACTTT	CANSEGSRLFSYNSPLHF
.	TRBV28	many	18	TRBJ1-6	TGTGCCAGCAGCAATATATTTGGGCTTGGCTCCTATAATTCACCCCTCCACTTT	CASSNIFGLGSYNSPLHF
TRBD1	TRBV7-9	.	15	TRBJ1-1	TGTGCCAGCAGCCTTACAGACAGGGCGAACACTGAAGCTTTCTTT	CASSLTDRANTEAFF
.	TRBV7-2	many	14	TRBJ1-2	TGTGCCAGCAGCTCCCCTCACGGAAGTTATGGCTACACCTTC	CASSSPHGSYGYTF
.	TRBV3-1	.	14	TRBJ2-7	TGTGCCAGCAGCCTAGTTTCTGGGTTTGGCGAGCAGTACTTC	CASSLVSGFGEQYF
.	TRBV6-1	few	14	TRBJ2-7	TGTGCCAGCAGTCGCGATGACATACTCTACGAGCAGTACTTC	CASSRDDILYEQYF
TRBD1	TRBV5-1	.	14	TRBJ2-3	TGCGCCAGCAAAATACAGGGGTACACAGATACGCAGTATTTT	CASKIQGYTDTQYF
TRBD1	TRBV12-5	few	19	TRBJ2-2	TGTGCTAGTGGTTCACTCCCCCTTCCGGGACAGGGTAACACCGGGGAGCTGTTTTTT	CASGSLPLPGQGNTGELFF
TRBD2	TRBV10-3	.	17	TRBJ2-7	TGTGCCATCAGCGGAACTAGCGGAAACTTACAGCTTGTTGAGCAGTACTTC	CAISGTSGNLQLVEQYF
.	TRBV6-1	many	16	TRBJ1-5	TGTGCCAGCAGTGCCGGGACGGCGACAGGCAATCAGCCCCAGCATTTT	CASSAGTATGNQPQHF
TRBD1	TRBV13	.	14	TRBJ1-2	TGTGCCAGCAGCTACAGGGGGCGCGAGGGTGGCTACACCTTC	CASSYRGREGGYTF
.	TRBV12-3/TRBV12-4	many	15	TRBJ1-5	TGTGCCAGCAGTCCCCGGACTCTTAGCAATCAGCCCCAGCATTTT	CASSPRTLSNQPQHF
.	TRBV27	many	15	TRBJ2-7	TGTGCCAGCAGCCCCGCCCTGTTCACTGCTTCCGAGCAGTACTTC	CASSPALFTASEQYF
TRBD1	TRBV20-1	many	13	TRBJ1-5	TGCAGTGTAAACAGGGGAGGCAATCAGCCCCAGCATTTT	CSVNRGGNQPQHF
.	TRBV7-3	.	16	TRBJ2-2	TGTGCCAGCAGCGTGAAGGGGACACTGAACACCGGGGAGCTGTTTTTT	CASSVKGTLNTGELFF
.	TRBV15	.	14	TRBJ2-1	TGTGCCACCAGCAGTTTAGCGGACCCCAATGAGCAGTTCTTC	CATSSLADPNEQFF
TRBD1	TRBV20-1	many	14	TRBJ1-2	TGCAGTGCTCCTAACAGGGGGAAGCTATCTTGGTACACCTTC	CSAPNRGKLSWYTF
.	TRBV29-1	.	16	TRBJ2-7	TGCAGCGTTGTTGGCCGGCGGGACCTGGGGGCCTACGAGCAGTACTTC	CSVVGRRDLGAYEQYF
.	TRBV6-1	many	10	TRBJ1-2	TGTGCCAGCAGGGCAGATGGCTACACCTTC	CASRADGYTF
TRBD1	TRBV2	few	14	TRBJ1-2	TGTGCCAGCAGTCCTACAGGGGGAGGCTATGGCTACACCTTC	CASSPTGGGYGYTF
TRBD2	TRBV2	few	14	TRBJ2-2	TGTGCCAGCAGCCCCGGGACTAGCGGCGGGGAGCTGTTTTTT	CASSPGTSGGELFF
.	TRBV9	.	14	TRBJ1-2	TGTGCCAGCAGCGTAGGACAGTTGAACTATGGCTGCACCTTC	CASSVGQLNYGCTF
TRBD1	TRBV5-5	many	15	TRBJ2-5	TGTGCCAGCAGCTTGTGGACAGGGGGCGGAGAGACCCAGTACTTC	CASSLWTGGGETQYF